This TCR beta chain was identified during a study of CD8 T cells in Susac syndrome (dated by TCRdb to about 2019). Describing the broader study: Of the Susac syndrome patients who were sequenced, fewer than 10 were in clinical remission while about six had clinically active disease. At the time of blood withdrawal, Susac syndrome patients were either therapy-naive, taking corticosteroids (with some also receiving IVIg), or on IVIg alone. Whether CD8+ T cell activation and differentiation in Susac syndrome was antigen driven was tested using repertoire sequencing.

RNA was extracted using the RNeasy kit, and roughly 0.5 to 1 microgram was reverse transcribed with random hexamers. The immunoSEQ multiplex PCR assay, which covers 54 Vbeta and 13 Jbeta segments, was used to amplify TCR beta CDR3 regions. Bias from PCR amplification was corrected by using a synthetic template baseline for primer optimization and for computational correction. In the authors' own workflow: Reads were assigned to V, D and J genes according to IMGT and analyzed in immunoSEQ Analyzer, with only productive sequences retained. Clonality was calculated as one minus the Shannon entropy normalized by log2 of the number of productive unique sequences. Public and private clones were assessed among the 100 most prevalent clones of each patient and control. Susac-specific clones were defined as absent from healthy and MS cohorts, roughly 1,100 published viral clones and other ImmuneACCESS disease sequences. The raw public reads went through TCRdb reprocessing: fastp at Q25, MiXCR clone calling, in-frame beta chains kept. CDR3 protein duplicates are merged, each entry listing the most common genes and DNA. V and J calls and clone size were set by TCRdb, not the authors. The sample contains under 200,000 distinct CDR3 sequences, approximately 95% of them found a single time. In total, the top ten clones hold about 0.13% of the sample.

General findings and caveats noted by the study authors: The CD4+ T cell repertoire of patients with Susac syndrome showed no detectable clonal expansion. The number of individuals in the TCR sequencing and HLA analysis was acknowledged as relatively small.

Reading the germline V gene (reference sequence) gives CDR1 DFQATT and CDR2 SNEGSKA. V has 6 bases trimmed and J has 6 bases trimmed; junction bases matching no gene number 3. Reading from cysteine to phenylalanine, the CDR3 counts 12 amino acids. Only the CDR3 portion is preserved as DNA: 36 bases, with reading frame beginning at the first base. High-throughput TCR beta sequencing profiled peripheral blood CD8+ and CD4+ T cells from healthy donors, Susac syndrome patients and multiple sclerosis patients. Susac syndrome patients met recently defined diagnostic criteria for definite or probable disease. CD8+ TEMRA cells were enriched by FACS, while bulk CD8+ and CD4+ T cells were purified by magnetic negative isolation. Blood was drawn into EDTA tubes, processed within 24 hours, and PBMCs were isolated by density gradient centrifugation. PBMCs destined for TCR sequencing were cryopreserved in liquid nitrogen and later thawed in a 37 °C water bath. Purity of sorted or isolated CD4+, CD8+ and CD8+ TEMRA cells was at least 90%.

A remark on this clonotype: No antigen is known for it. Base qualities are missing; no much larger clone stands one base away.

Specimen: CD4+ T cells from PBMCs. This chain is built from TRBV20-1 and TRBJ1-5; 9 bases in the middle match TRBD1. The sequence derives from a human donor with Susac syndrome. CDR3 sequence: CSARTGVQPQHF. At the DNA level, the sequence is TGCAGTGCAAGGACAGGGGTTCAGCCCCAGCATTTT.